These 2 T cell receptor beta chains came from one sample sequenced in a study of spatial heterogeneity in lung cancer. Study outcomes and limitations: How many expanded intratumoral alpha and beta TCRs were present tracked the tumor mutation count, which was a count of nonsynonymous mutations.

Time point described: sample taken at primary tumor resection. No cognate antigen is known for these TCRs. Each CDR3 protein gets one entry after TCRdb re-called the 5' RACE reads with MiXCR. The table has under 15,000 distinct CDR3 sequences, approximately 2.9% seen once; the top ten hold 15% to 20%. Sequencing used lung tumor tissue, obtained at surgery. The receptors come from a male donor with early-stage non-small cell lung cancer.

There are many counts of this clonotype. The rearrangement joins TRBV5-1 to TRBJ2-3, with D uncertain. Trimming took 0 bases from V and 1 from J, leaving 6 bases between them. Germline V lookup: CDR1 SGHRS, CDR2 YFSETQ. This CDR3 is 14 amino acids long. The CDR3 protein is CASSLASGTDTQYF. DNA of the CDR3: TGCGCCAGCAGCTTGGCCTCCGGCACAGATACGCAGTATTTT.

Note on this clonotype: With a much larger clone just one base away, this may be a read error. The rearrangement joins TRBV5-1 to TRBJ2-3, with TRBD1 matching over 8 bases. CDR3 length: 15 amino acids. V trimming: 4 bases; J trimming: 10 bases; junction bases outside the gene matches: 14. From germline, CDR1 is SGHRS and CDR2 YFSETQ. CDR3 residues: CASSRTGGPNGAQYF. The CDR3 nucleotides are TGCGCCAGCAGCAGAACAGGGGGTCCCAATGGGGCGCAGTATTTT.